Each of the 22 T cell receptor beta chains below was sequenced from the same sample in a study of blood T cell repertoires in COVID-19 (dated by TCRdb to the early 2020s). The library relied on the immunoSEQ multiplex PCR assay. Drawn from immuneACCESS, this table holds only the in-frame rearrangements with V and J called that TCRdb kept. Clones are partly lost; checked studies trace under half to an unresolved V gene and leave the rest unexplained. Within this sample are some 180,000 clones, with 82% of them counted one time only. Of the sample, less than 5.5% is held by the ten largest clones. Material for sequencing was PBMCs or T cells enriched from blood (not recorded which). The receptors originated from a woman in her sixties or seventies with acute COVID-19.

The V call is TRBV2, the J call TRBJ1-2; 7 nucleotides align to TRBD1. In germline, CDR1 is SNHLY, CDR2 FYNNEI. The CDR3 extends over 14 amino acids. Unmatched junction bases numbered 6, after V lost 0 bases and J lost 8 bases. The CDR3 nucleotides read TGTGCCAGCAGTGAAGCGGACAGGCTCGGAGGCTACACCTTC. Translated, it gives CASSEADRLGGYTF.

V gene TRBV6-5 combines with J gene TRBJ1-5; possibly TRBD1 for D (6 bases). This CDR3 region has 13 residues. The germline V gene has CDR1 MNHEY and CDR2 SVGAGI. V gave up 6 bases and J gave up 7 bases, with 13 bases separating them. The CDR3 loop is CASSLSGAQPQHF. The CDR3 DNA follows: TGTGCCAGCAGCTTATCAGGGGCACAGCCCCAGCATTTT.

This clone was observed a few times. The J gene is TRBJ1-5, the V gene TRBV30; TRBD1 agrees at 7 bases. Germline-derived CDR1 and CDR2 are GTSNPN and SVGIG (reference sequence). Trimming at V came to 5 bases and at J to 4 bases, leaving 5 bases not matched to a gene. This CDR3 is built from 13 residues. The CDR3 here is CAWAGQKNQPQHF. CDR3 in DNA: TGTGCCTGGGCGGGACAGAAAAATCAGCCCCAGCATTTT.

The rearrangement links TRBV28 to TRBJ2-3, with 7 bases fitting TRBD1. The V and J ends lost 6 bases and 4 bases, in that order; junction bases with no gene match: 10. Germline V gene data show CDR1 as MDHEN and CDR2 as SYDVKM. This CDR3 is built from 15 residues. The CDR3 reads CASSEQGKIADTQYF. CDR3 in DNA: TGTGCCAGCAGCGAACAGGGGAAAATCGCAGATACGCAGTATTTT.

This clone came up once. The V and J genes are TRBV7-2 and TRBJ2-2, with 9 positions matching TRBD2. The CDR3 runs 15 residues. V trimming: 5 bases; J trimming: 6 bases; junction bases outside the gene matches: 7. Germline V lookup: CDR1 SGHTA, CDR2 FQGNSA. The DNA of the CDR3 is TGTGCCAGCAGCATTTCTAGCGGGAAATCCGGGGAGCTGTTTTTT. It translates to CASSISSGKSGELFF.

The V and J genes are TRBV27 and TRBJ1-2; TRBD1 matches 9 bases. The CDR3 spans 14 residues. The V gene end was trimmed by 4 bases and the J gene end by 5 bases; junction bases not matched to a gene: 5. The germline gives CDR1 MNHEY, CDR2 SMNVEV (reference sequence). In DNA form, the CDR3 reads TGTGCCAGCAGTTCGGGACAGGGCGGGTATGGCTACACCTTC. Residues: CASSSGQGGYGYTF.

V and J are TRBV27 and TRBJ2-3; the match to TRBD2 covers 12 bases. The CDR3 is 16 amino acids. Per germline, CDR1 MNHEY and CDR2 SMNVEV (reference sequence). V was pared by 3 bases and J by 2 bases, with 3 bases of the junction left unmatched. The CDR3 DNA follows: TGTGCCAGCAGTTTCACTAGCGGGGGGTCCACAGATACGCAGTATTTT. Translation: CASSFTSGGSTDTQYF.

V usage is TRBV6-5 and J usage is TRBJ2-1; D is possibly TRBD2 (6 bases). Germline lookup yields CDR1 MNHEY and CDR2 SVGAGI. V lost 6 bases to trimming and J lost 6 bases, with 15 bases between them. The CDR3 is made up of 14 amino acids. CDR3 DNA: TGTGCCAGCAGGCTTAGGGACTCGATCAATGAGCAGTTCTTC. Translation: CASRLRDSINEQFF.

The chain has TRBV10-3 and TRBJ2-7; D gene uncertain. Trimming removed 0 bases from V and 1 base from J, with 7 bases in between. Germline CDR1 ENHRY, CDR2 SYGVKD. The CDR3 spans 14 residues. The chain's CDR3 is CAISESARSYEQYF. The DNA for the CDR3 is TGTGCCATCAGTGAGTCGGCGAGGTCCTACGAGCAGTACTTC.

The gene calls are TRBV7-9 and TRBJ2-7, with D possibly TRBD2 on 7 matching bases. V shed 5 bases and J shed 1 base, with 15 bases lying between them. Germline CDR1 is SEHNR and CDR2 is FQNEAQ (reference sequence). The CDR3 is 15 amino acids. CDR3 nucleotides: TGTGCCAGCAGCCCCGGGGGGCGGGGATCCTACGAGCAGTACTTC. It encodes CASSPGGRGSYEQYF.

Only a few counts were recorded for this clone. The rearrangement uses TRBV7-6 and TRBJ2-1, with D possibly TRBD2 on 5 matching bases. The V gene's germline CDR1 is SGHVS and CDR2 FNYEAQ. V was cut by 4 bases and J by 0 bases, with 10 bases left in between. The CDR3 contains 15 residues. In DNA, the CDR3 is TGTGCCAGCAGCTCCTGGAGGAGCTCCTACAATGAGCAGTTCTTC. This codes for CASSSWRSSYNEQFF.

This clone appeared once. Here the CDR3 reads CASSEEDRGSYEQYF. CDR3 coding DNA: TGTGCCAGCAGTGAAGAGGACAGGGGGTCCTACGAGCAGTACTTC. The genes are TRBV2 and TRBJ2-7, with 10 bases identical to TRBD1. J lost 1 base, V lost 1 base, and 1 base had no gene match. From germline, CDR1 is SNHLY and CDR2 FYNNEI. CDR3 length equals 15 residues. The variable domain in full, completed from reference TRBV2 and TRBJ2-7, reads EPEVTQTPSHQVTQMGQEVILRCVPISNHLYFYWYRQILGQKVEFLVSFYNNEISEKSEIFDDQFSVERPDGSNFTLKIRSTKLEDSAMYFCASSEEDRGSYEQYFGPGTRLTVT.

The chain joins TRBV28 to TRBJ1-5; D gene ambiguous. The germline V gene encodes CDR1 MDHEN and CDR2 SYDVKM. The CDR3 totals 15 residues. V dropped 2 bases and J dropped 6 bases, with 14 bases sitting between them. The CDR3 DNA follows: TGTGCCAGCAGTTTAACGGGTGAGGAGGGTCAGCCCCAGCATTTT. This codes for CASSLTGEEGQPQHF.

The V call is TRBV19, the J call TRBJ2-1, with D possibly TRBD2 on 6 matching bases. V lost 7 bases and J lost 4, with 14 bases in between. The germline CDR1 and CDR2 sequences are LNHDA and SQIVND (reference sequence). This CDR3 contains 14 residues. CDR3 sequence: CASNAGSTYNEQFF. The CDR3 nucleotides are TGTGCCAGTAACGCGGGGTCAACGTACAATGAGCAGTTCTTC.

The J gene is TRBJ2-5, the V gene TRBV5-6, with 8 bases matching TRBD2. CDR1 is SGHDT, CDR2 YYEEEE, per germline. The CDR3 loop spans 14 amino acids. Trimming removed 4 bases from V and 8 bases from J; junction bases left unmatched: 10. CDR3 DNA sequence: TGTGCCAGCAGCAGGCTAGCGGGCCCCGGTACCCAGTACTTC. Translated, it gives CASSRLAGPGTQYF.

This clone has a single count. The rearrangement uses TRBV3-1 (or the pseudogene TRBV3-2) and TRBJ2-3; 8 bases map to TRBD1. V was pared by 1 base and J by 7 bases, with 34 bases of the junction left unmatched. Per germline, CDR1 LGHDT and CDR2 YNNKEL (reference sequence). The CDR3 runs to 24 residues. Written as DNA, the CDR3 is TGTGCCAGCAGCCAAGTTGATAGGCGATTGGCGGGGACTTACCCGGGACAGGCTCCTAATACGCAGTATTTT. Its protein product is CASSQVDRRLAGTYPGQAPNTQYF.

In DNA, the CDR3 is TGTGCCAGCAGCCAGCGGGGGTACAATGAGCAGTTCTTC. Translated: CASSQRGYNEQFF. The chain recombines TRBV4-2 with TRBJ2-1; 7 bases are shared with TRBD2. Germline V gene lookup returns CDR1 LGHNA and CDR2 YNFKEQ. There are 13 residues in the CDR3. The junction had 0 bases not matched to a gene; V was cut back by 3 bases and J by 4 bases.

This sequence joins TRBV10-2 and TRBJ2-7; D call uncertain. This CDR3 has 13 residues. From germline, CDR1 is WSHSY and CDR2 SAAADI. V lost 0 bases to trimming and J lost 9 bases, with 12 bases between them. The CDR3: CASSESHGTVQYV. The CDR3 DNA is TGCGCCAGCAGTGAGTCGCACGGTACGGTGCAGTACGTC.

This chain connects TRBV24-1 to TRBJ2-1; TRBD1 aligns across 7 bases. Trimming took 10 bases from V and 6 from J; bases not matched to a gene: 8. Per the germline V gene, CDR1 is KGHDR and CDR2 is SFDVKD. CDR3 length equals 13 residues. CDR3 sequence (DNA): TGTGCCACTGGGGACAGTCGGTTCAATGAGCAGTTCTTC. As protein: CATGDSRFNEQFF.

This clone was seen a few times. The rearrangement uses TRBV7-8 and TRBJ2-1; 7 bases align to TRBD2. Germline V gene data show CDR1 as SGHVS and CDR2 as FQNEAQ. The CDR3 runs 15 residues. J lost 4 bases, V lost 0 bases, and 3 bases had no gene match. The CDR3 sequence is CASSLATGRYNEQFF. The CDR3 nucleotides are TGTGCCAGCAGCTTAGCGACCGGGAGGTACAATGAGCAGTTCTTC.

V usage is TRBV25-1 and J usage is TRBJ1-4; D might be TRBD1 (5 bases). Germline lookup yields CDR1 MGHDK and CDR2 SYGVNS. CDR3 length: 14 amino acids. Trimming removed 5 bases at V and 5 bases at J, with 12 bases between. The CDR3 loop reads CASSTGTPNEKLFF. The CDR3 nucleotides read TGTGCCAGCAGTACCGGGACTCCAAATGAAAAACTGTTTTTT.

The chain is built from TRBV9 and TRBJ2-3, with 12 nucleotides matching TRBD2. J lost 3 bases, V lost 4 bases, and 9 bases had no gene match. Per germline, CDR1 SGDLS and CDR2 YYNGEE. The CDR3 has 17 residues. CDR3 sequence reads: CASSLTSGGPGTDTQYF. CDR3 nucleotide sequence: TGTGCCAGCAGCCTGACTAGCGGGGGCCCTGGGACAGATACGCAGTATTTT.